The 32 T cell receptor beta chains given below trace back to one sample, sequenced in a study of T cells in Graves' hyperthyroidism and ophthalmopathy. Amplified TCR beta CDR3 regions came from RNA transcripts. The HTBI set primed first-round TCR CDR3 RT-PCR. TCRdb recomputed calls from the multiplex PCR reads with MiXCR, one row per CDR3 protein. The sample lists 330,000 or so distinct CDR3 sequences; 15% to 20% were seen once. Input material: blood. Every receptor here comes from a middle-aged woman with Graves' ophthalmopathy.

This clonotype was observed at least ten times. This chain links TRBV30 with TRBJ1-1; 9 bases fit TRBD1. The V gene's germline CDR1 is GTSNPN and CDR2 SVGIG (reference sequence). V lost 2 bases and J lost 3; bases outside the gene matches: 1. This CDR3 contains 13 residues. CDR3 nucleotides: TGTGCCTGGAGTACAGGGGGCTACACTGAAGCTTTCTTT. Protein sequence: CAWSTGGYTEAFF.

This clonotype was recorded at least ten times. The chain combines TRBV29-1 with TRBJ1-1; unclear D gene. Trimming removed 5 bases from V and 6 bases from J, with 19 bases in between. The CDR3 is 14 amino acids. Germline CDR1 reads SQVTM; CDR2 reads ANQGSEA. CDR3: CSVSAGGKAAEAFF. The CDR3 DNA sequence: TGCAGCGTTTCCGCCGGAGGGAAGGCGGCTGAAGCTTTCTTT.

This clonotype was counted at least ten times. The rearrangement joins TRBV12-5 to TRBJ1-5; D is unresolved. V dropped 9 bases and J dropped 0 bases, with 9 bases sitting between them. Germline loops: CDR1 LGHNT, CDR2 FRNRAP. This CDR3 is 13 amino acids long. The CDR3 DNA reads TGTGCTAGAAAGATCAATAGCAATCAGCCCCAGCATTTT. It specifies CARKINSNQPQHF. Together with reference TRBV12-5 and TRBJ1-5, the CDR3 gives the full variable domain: DARVTQTPRHKVTEMGQEVTMRCQPILGHNTVFWYRQTMMQGLELLAYFRNRAPLDDSGMPKDRFSAEMPDATLATLKIQPSEPRDSAVYFCARKINSNQPQHFGDGTRLSIL.

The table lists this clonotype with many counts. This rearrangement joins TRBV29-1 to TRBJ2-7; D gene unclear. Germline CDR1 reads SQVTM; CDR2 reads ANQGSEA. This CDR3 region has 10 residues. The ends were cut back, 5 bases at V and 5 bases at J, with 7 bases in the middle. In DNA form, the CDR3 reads TGCAGCGTTACGTGGAACGAGCAGTACTTC. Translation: CSVTWNEQYF.

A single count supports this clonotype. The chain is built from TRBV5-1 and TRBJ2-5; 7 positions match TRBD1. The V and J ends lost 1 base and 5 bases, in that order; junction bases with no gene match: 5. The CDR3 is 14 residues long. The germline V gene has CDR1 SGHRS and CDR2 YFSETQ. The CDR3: CASSLTGVAETQYF. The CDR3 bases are TGCGCCAGCAGCTTGACAGGGGTTGCGGAGACCCAGTACTTC.

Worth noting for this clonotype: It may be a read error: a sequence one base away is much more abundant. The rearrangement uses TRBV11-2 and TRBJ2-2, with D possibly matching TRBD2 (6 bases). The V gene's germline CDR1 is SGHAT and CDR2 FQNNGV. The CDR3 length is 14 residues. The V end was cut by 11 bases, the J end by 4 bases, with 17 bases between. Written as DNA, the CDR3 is TGTGCCGACAGCTTCCTCGGGGGCACCGGGGAGCTGTTTTTT. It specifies CADSFLGGTGELFF.

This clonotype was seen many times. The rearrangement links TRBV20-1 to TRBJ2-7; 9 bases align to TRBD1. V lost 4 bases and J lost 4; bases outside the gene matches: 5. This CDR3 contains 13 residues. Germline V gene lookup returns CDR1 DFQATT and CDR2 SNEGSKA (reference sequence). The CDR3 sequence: CSAIWDREYEQYF. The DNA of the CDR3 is TGCAGTGCTATATGGGACAGGGAGTACGAGCAGTACTTC.

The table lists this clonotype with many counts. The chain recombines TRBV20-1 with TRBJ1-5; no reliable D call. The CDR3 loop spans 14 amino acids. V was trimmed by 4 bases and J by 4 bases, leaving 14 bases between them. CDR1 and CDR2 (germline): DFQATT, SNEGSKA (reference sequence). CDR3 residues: CSATPAVKNQPQHF. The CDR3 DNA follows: TGCAGTGCTACCCCGGCCGTTAAGAATCAGCCCCAGCATTTT.

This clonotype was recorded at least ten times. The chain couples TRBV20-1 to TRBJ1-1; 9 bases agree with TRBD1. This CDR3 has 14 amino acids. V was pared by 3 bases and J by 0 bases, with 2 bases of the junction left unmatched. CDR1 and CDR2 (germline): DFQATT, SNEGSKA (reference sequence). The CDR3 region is CSARTGGLNTEAFF. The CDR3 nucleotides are TGCAGTGCTAGGACAGGGGGATTGAACACTGAAGCTTTCTTT.

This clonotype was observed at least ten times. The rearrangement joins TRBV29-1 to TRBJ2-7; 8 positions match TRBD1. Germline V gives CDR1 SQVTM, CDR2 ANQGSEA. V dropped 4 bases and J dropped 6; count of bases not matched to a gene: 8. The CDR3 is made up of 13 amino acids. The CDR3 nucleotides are TGCAGCGTTGCCGGACAGGGCTTGGGCGAGCAGTACTTC. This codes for CSVAGQGLGEQYF.

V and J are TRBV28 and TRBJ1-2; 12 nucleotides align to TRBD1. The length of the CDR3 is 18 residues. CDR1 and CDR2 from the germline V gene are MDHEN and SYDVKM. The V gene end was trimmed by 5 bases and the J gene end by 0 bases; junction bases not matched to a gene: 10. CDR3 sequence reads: CASSSGTGGKKANYGYTF. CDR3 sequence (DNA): TGTGCCAGCAGTAGCGGGACAGGGGGCAAAAAAGCTAACTATGGCTACACCTTC.

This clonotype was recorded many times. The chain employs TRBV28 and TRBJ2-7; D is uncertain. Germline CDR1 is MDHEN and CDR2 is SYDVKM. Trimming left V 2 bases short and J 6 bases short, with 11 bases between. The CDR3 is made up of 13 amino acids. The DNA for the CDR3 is TGTGCCAGCAGTTTACAAAACCCCTCCGAGCAGTACTTC. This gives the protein CASSLQNPSEQYF.

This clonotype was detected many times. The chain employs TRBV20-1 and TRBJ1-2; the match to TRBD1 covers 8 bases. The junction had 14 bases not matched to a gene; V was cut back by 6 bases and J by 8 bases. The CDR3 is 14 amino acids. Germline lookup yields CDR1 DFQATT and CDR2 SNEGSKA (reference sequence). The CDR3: CSAKGAGQGTGYTF. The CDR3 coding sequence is TGCAGTGCCAAAGGGGCTGGACAGGGAACCGGCTACACCTTC.

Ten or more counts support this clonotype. The CDR3 DNA is TGTGCCAGCAGCGTAGTCCCTGACCGGAGTGCCGGCGAGCAGTACTTC. It encodes CASSVVPDRSAGEQYF. The V call is TRBV9, the J call TRBJ2-7; D remains unclear. There are 16 residues in the CDR3. Germline-derived CDR1 and CDR2 are SGDLS and YYNGEE. V was cut by 0 bases and J by 6 bases, with 19 bases left in between. The whole variable domain, filled in from reference TRBV9 and TRBJ2-7, reads DSGVTQTPKHLITATGQRVTLRCSPRSGDLSVYWYQQSLDQGLQFLIQYYNGEERAKGNILERFSAQQFPDLHSELNLSSLELGDSALYFCASSVVPDRSAGEQYFGPGTRLTVT.

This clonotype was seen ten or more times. The CDR3 DNA follows: TGTGCCAGCAGTATGACCTCCAGCTCCTACGAGCAGTACTTC. Its translation is CASSMTSSSYEQYF. The V and J genes are TRBV9 and TRBJ2-7; D is ambiguous. Germline values: CDR1 SGDLS, CDR2 YYNGEE. The CDR3 consists of 14 residues. V lost 5 bases and J lost 0, with 12 bases in between. The whole variable domain, remainder taken from reference TRBV9 and TRBJ2-7, is DSGVTQTPKHLITATGQRVTLRCSPRSGDLSVYWYQQSLDQGLQFLIQYYNGEERAKGNILERFSAQQFPDLHSELNLSSLELGDSALYFCASSMTSSSYEQYFGPGTRLTVT.

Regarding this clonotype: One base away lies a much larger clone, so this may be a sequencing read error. The CDR3 nucleotides read TGTGCCACCAGTGAGCCGGACCTCTTCGGGTATGGCTACACCTTC. Translating gives CATSEPDLFGYGYTF. V is TRBV10-3 and J is TRBJ1-2; D uncertain. In germline, CDR1 is ENHRY, CDR2 SYGVKD. The CDR3 contains 15 residues.

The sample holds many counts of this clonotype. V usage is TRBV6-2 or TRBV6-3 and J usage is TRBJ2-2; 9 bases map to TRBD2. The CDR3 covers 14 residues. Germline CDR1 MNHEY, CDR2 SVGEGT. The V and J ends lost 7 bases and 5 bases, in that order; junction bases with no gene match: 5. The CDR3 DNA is TGTGCCAGCATGACTAGCGGAGCAACCGGGGAGCTGTTTTTT. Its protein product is CASMTSGATGELFF.

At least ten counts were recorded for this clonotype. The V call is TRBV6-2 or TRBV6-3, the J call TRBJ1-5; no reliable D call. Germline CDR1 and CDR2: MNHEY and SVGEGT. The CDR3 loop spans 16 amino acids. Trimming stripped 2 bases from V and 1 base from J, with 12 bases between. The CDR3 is CASSYVGFRSNQPQHF. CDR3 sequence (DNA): TGTGCCAGCAGTTACGTGGGGTTTCGGAGCAATCAGCCCCAGCATTTT.

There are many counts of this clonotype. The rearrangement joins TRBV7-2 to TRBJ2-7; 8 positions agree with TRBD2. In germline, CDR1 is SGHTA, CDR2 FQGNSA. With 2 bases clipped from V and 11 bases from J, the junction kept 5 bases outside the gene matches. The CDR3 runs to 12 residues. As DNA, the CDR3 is TGTGCCAGCAGCTTACCAGGACTAGCAGAGTACTTC. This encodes CASSLPGLAEYF.

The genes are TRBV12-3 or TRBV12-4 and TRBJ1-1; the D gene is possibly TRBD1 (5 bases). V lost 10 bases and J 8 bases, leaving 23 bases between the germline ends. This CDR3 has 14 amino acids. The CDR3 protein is CATKSRDGPSEAFF. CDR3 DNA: TGTGCCACCAAGTCCCGGGACGGACCAAGCGAAGCTTTCTTT.

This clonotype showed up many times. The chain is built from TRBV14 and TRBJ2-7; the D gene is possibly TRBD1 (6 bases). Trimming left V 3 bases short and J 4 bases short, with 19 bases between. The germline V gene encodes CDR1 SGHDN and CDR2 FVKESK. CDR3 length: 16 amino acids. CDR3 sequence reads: CASSHHSGQTGYEQYF. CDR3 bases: TGTGCCAGCAGCCACCACTCCGGACAGACGGGGTACGAGCAGTACTTC.

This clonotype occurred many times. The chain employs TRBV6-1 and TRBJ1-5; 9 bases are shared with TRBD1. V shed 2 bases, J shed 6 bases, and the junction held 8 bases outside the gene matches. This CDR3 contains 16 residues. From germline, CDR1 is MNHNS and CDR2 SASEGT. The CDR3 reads CASSEWDRASTQPQHF. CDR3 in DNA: TGTGCCAGCAGTGAATGGGACAGGGCATCAACTCAGCCCCAGCATTTT.

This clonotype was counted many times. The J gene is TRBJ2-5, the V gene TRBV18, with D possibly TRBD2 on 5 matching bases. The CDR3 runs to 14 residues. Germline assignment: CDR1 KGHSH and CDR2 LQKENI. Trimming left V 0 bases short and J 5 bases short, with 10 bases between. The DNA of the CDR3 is TGTGCCAGCTCACCACCCCGGGGTCGGGAGACCCAGTACTTC. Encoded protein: CASSPPRGRETQYF.

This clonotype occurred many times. CDR3 in amino acids: CATSDPVAGRETQYF. CDR3 DNA sequence: TGTGCCACCAGTGATCCCGTTGCGGGGCGAGAGACCCAGTACTTC. The chain employs TRBV24-1 and TRBJ2-5, with TRBD2 as a possible D gene (6 bases). Germline CDR1 is KGHDR and CDR2 is SFDVKD. This CDR3 has 15 residues. V was cut by 3 bases and J by 4 bases, with 14 bases left in between.

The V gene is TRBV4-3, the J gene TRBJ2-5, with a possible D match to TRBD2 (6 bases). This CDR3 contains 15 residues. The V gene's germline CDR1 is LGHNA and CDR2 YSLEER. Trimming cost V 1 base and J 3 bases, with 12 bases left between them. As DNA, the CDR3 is TGCGCCAGCAGCCAAGGGGTCGGGAGCAAAGAGACCCAGTACTTC. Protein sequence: CASSQGVGSKETQYF.

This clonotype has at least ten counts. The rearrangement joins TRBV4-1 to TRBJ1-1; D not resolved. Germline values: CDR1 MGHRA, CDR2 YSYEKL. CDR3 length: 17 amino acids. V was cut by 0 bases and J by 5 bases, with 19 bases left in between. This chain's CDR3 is CASSQDPLNGRMTEAFF. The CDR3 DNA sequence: TGCGCCAGCAGCCAAGATCCCCTGAACGGGCGGATGACTGAAGCTTTCTTT.

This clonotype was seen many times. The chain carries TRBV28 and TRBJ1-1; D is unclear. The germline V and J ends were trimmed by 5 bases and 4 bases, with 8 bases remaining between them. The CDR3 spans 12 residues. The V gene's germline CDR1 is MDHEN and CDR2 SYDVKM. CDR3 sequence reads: CASSTGFTEAFF. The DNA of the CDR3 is TGTGCCAGCAGTACGGGGTTCACTGAAGCTTTCTTT.

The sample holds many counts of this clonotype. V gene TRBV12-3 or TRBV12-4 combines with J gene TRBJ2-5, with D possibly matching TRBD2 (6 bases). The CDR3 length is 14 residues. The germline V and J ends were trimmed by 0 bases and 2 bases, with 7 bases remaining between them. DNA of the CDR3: TGTGCCAGCAGTTTAGCTGGGGGGCAAGAGACCCAGTACTTC. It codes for CASSLAGGQETQYF.

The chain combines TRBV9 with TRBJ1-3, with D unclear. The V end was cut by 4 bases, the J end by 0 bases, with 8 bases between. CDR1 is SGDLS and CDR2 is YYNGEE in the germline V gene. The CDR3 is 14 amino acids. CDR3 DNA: TGTGCCAGCAGCCTCCTGGTCTCTGGAAACACCATATATTTT. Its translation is CASSLLVSGNTIYF.

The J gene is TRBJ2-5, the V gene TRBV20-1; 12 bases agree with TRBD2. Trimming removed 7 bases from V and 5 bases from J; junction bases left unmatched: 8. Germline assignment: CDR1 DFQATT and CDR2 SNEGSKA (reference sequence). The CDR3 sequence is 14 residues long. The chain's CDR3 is CSVPSGRASETQYF. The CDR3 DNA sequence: TGCAGTGTTCCTAGCGGGAGGGCCAGCGAGACCCAGTACTTC.

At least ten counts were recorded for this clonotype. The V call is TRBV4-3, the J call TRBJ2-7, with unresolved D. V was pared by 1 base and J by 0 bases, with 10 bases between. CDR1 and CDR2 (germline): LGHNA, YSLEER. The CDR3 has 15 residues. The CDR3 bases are TGCGCCAGCAGCCAAGTAGCACAGAGCTCCTACGAGCAGTACTTC. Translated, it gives CASSQVAQSSYEQYF.

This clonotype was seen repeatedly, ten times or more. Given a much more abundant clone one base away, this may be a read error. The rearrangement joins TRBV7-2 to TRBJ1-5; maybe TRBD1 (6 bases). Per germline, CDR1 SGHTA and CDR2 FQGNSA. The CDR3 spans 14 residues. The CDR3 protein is CASSPTGRNQLQHF. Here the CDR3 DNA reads TGTGCCAGCAGCCCGACAGGCCGCAATCAGCTCCAGCATTTT.